The following is a T cell receptor beta chain sequence with its context. What it binds is not known. This sample is drawn from a study of cytomegalovirus exposure and HLA in healthy donors. Data came from immunoSEQ multiplex PCR; TCRdb stores just in-frame clones and leaves some out. Here the sample spans 180,000 or so clones, around 83% being singletons. General study findings and limits: Rarity characterized most TCR sequences, yet some public TCRs appeared in many donors. Cytomegalovirus association was listed for 150 or so TCR beta chains. Cytomegalovirus status, reportedly, was diagnosed with high specificity and sensitivity by the classifier. In vitro testing confirmed three CMV-associated chains as specific for CMV antigens.

Germline V gene lookup returns CDR1 SGHRS and CDR2 YFSETQ. The V and J ends lost 4 bases and 0 bases, in that order; junction bases with no gene match: 10. CDR3 length: 18 residues. The chain is built from TRBV5-1 and TRBJ2-6, with TRBD2 identical over 7 bases. Sequenced sample: PBMCs. This TCR was sampled from a woman in her 30s in good health and CMV-seropositive. The CDR3 sequence: CASSPAGLPVSGANVLTF. The CDR3 DNA reads TGCGCCAGCAGCCCAGCGGGACTGCCCGTCTCTGGGGCCAACGTCCTGACTTTC.